These 10 T cell receptor beta chains came from one sample sequenced in a study of T-cell reconstitution after alpha-beta-depleted transplantation in children. Preparation of the TCRbeta library used unique molecular identifiers. TCRdb re-derived calls from the PCR reads in MiXCR, one entry per CDR3 protein. The sample includes about 830,000 distinct CDR3 sequences, around 17% of them seen just once. This material consisted of PBMCs, mostly from graft donor cells, taken 360 days after TCRalphabeta/CD19-depleted stem cell transplant. These receptors all come from a male patient between 10 and 17 years old who had a stem cell transplant for acute lymphoblastic leukemia, so the T cells may come from the graft donor.

The rearrangement uses TRBV5-1 and TRBJ2-2; 7 bases match TRBD1. The CDR3 is 16 amino acids. J gave up 1 base and V 5 bases, and 8 bases lay outside the gene matches. Germline-derived CDR1 and CDR2 are SGHRS and YFSETQ. Here the CDR3 reads CASSRLDRRNTGELFF. Written as DNA, the CDR3 is TGCGCCAGCAGTAGGCTGGACAGGCGGAACACCGGGGAGCTGTTTTTT.

This clonotype was seen more than once but under ten times. This chain connects TRBV20-1 to TRBJ1-5; TRBD1 aligns across 8 bases. Trimming cost V 3 bases and J 7 bases; bases outside gene matches: 8. The CDR3 spans 14 residues. Germline lookup yields CDR1 DFQATT and CDR2 SNEGSKA (reference sequence). The CDR3 region has the DNA TGCAGTGCTAGTGGGGACAGGTGGGAACAGCCCCAGCATTTT. Translation gives CSASGDRWEQPQHF.

This clonotype was found a few times. V and J are TRBV4-1 and TRBJ2-1; the D gene is possibly TRBD2 (5 bases). The CDR3 extends over 16 amino acids. Germline CDR1 MGHRA, CDR2 YSYEKL. The ends were cut back, 1 base at V and 2 bases at J, with 12 bases in the middle. DNA of the CDR3: TGCGCCAGCAGCCAAGTCGGGCGGGTCCCCTACAATGAGCAGTTCTTC. Encoded protein: CASSQVGRVPYNEQFF.

This clonotype was detected many times. The gene calls are TRBV29-1 and TRBJ2-5; D remains ambiguous. Per germline, CDR1 SQVTM and CDR2 ANQGSEA. Trimming removed 6 bases at V and 4 bases at J, with 15 bases between. The CDR3 consists of 13 residues. The CDR3 DNA is TGCAGCGTGACCCCGATGGGGTTAGAGACCCAGTACTTC. Translated, it gives CSVTPMGLETQYF.

This clonotype was found a few times. The V call is TRBV6-1, the J call TRBJ2-2; TRBD1 might be the D (5 bases). V lost 6 bases and J 5 bases, leaving 10 bases between the germline ends. The germline CDR1 and CDR2 sequences are MNHNS and SASEGT. The CDR3 loop spans 13 amino acids. For the CDR3, the DNA is TGTGCCAGCAGACAGGCCCTTACCGGGGAGCTGTTTTTT. Translation: CASRQALTGELFF.

The V and J genes are TRBV29-1 and TRBJ1-1, with D unresolved. This CDR3 is built from 12 residues. CDR1 and CDR2 from the germline V gene are SQVTM and ANQGSEA. V lost 7 bases, J lost 1 base, and 10 bases lay in between. CDR3 coding DNA: TGCAGCGCCTGGACGGGGAACACTGAAGCTTTCTTT. It specifies CSAWTGNTEAFF.

The gene calls are TRBV12-3 or TRBV12-4 and TRBJ2-7; perhaps D is TRBD1 or TRBD2 (5 bases each). Trimming stripped 8 bases from V and 3 bases from J, with 20 bases between. CDR3 length equals 15 residues. Here the CDR3 reads CASGDPRSGLYEQYF. Here the CDR3 DNA reads TGTGCCAGCGGGGACCCGAGAAGCGGCCTCTACGAGCAGTACTTC.

The CDR3 sequence is CASSKGQGSQPQHF. The CDR3 DNA reads as TGCGCCAGCAGCAAGGGACAGGGGTCTCAGCCCCAGCATTTT. The V and J genes are TRBV5-1 and TRBJ1-5; 10 nucleotides match TRBD1. Germline assignment: CDR1 SGHRS and CDR2 YFSETQ. The trim removed 4 bases at V and 6 bases at J, leaving 4 bases unmatched. The CDR3 sequence is 14 residues long.

V and J are TRBV15 and TRBJ2-5, with D tentatively TRBD2 (6 bases). V gave up 5 bases and J gave up 1 base, with 8 bases separating them. Germline CDR1 LNHNV, CDR2 YYDKDF (reference sequence). The CDR3 spans 13 residues. The CDR3 is CATSGDFQETQYF. The DNA of the CDR3 is TGTGCCACCAGCGGGGACTTCCAAGAGACCCAGTACTTC.

The rearrangement joins TRBV19 to TRBJ1-5; D is undetermined. CDR3 length: 13 amino acids. Deletions cut 0 bases from V and 6 bases from J, with 6 bases between. Germline-derived CDR1 and CDR2 are LNHDA and SQIVND (reference sequence). CDR3 in amino acids: CASSIEGPQPQHF. The CDR3 DNA is TGTGCCAGTAGTATAGAAGGTCCTCAGCCCCAGCATTTT.